The clone carrying this T cell receptor beta chain came up a few times. A single base separates this from a much larger clone, so it may be a read error. Time point meaning: newly diagnosed GD, antithyroid drugs for less than 3 months. PBMCs provided the RNA from which the TCR library was made. American Thyroid Association guidelines served as the basis for diagnosing Graves' disease. This specimen belongs to a study of regulatory T cells in long-lasting Graves disease. CDR3-region Arm-PCR and iRepertoire HTBI primers produced the TCR beta libraries. TCRdb ran MiXCR on the multiplex PCR reads and lists one entry per CDR3 protein. This sample has 550,000 or so distinct CDR3 sequences; 12% occur once, and the top ten carry 7.5% to 9%. Germline loops: CDR1 MDHEN, CDR2 SYDVKM. The CDR3 is 16 residues long. This same sample was also part of a study on T cells in Graves' hyperthyroidism and ophthalmopathy.

This chain uses TRBV28 with TRBJ2-3; 7 nucleotides line up with TRBD2. Here the sequenced sample was peripheral blood mononuclear cells (PBMCs), taken at new diagnosis, from a patient treated with antithyroid drugs. This clonotype originated in a woman aged 30 to 39 with Graves disease. Here the CDR3 reads CASSGRMAGSYNEQSF. DNA for the CDR3: TGTGCCAGCAGCGGGAGGATGGCAGGCTCCTACAATGAGCAGTCCTTC.